A single sample gave rise to the 31 T cell receptor beta chains below, sequenced in a study of blood T cell repertoires in COVID-19. Produced via immunoSEQ multiplex PCR; TCRdb's table is partial and in-frame only. Of over 200,000 clones in the sample, around 87% were seen once. Sequenced input: peripheral blood. The receptor source for this set is a woman in her forties or fifties with acute or convalescent COVID-19.

The chain couples TRBV7-9 to TRBJ2-7; unclear D gene. This CDR3 contains 14 residues. The germline V gene encodes CDR1 SEHNR and CDR2 FQNEAQ (reference sequence). Trimming removed 3 bases at V and 0 bases at J, with 9 bases between. The CDR3 DNA follows: TGTGCCAGCAGCTTCGATAGACACTCCTACGAGCAGTACTTC. Amino acid sequence: CASSFDRHSYEQYF.

The table lists this clone with a few counts. This CDR3 reads CASRVTGGTQPQHF. The CDR3 nucleotides read TGTGCCAGCAGGGTGACAGGGGGCACTCAGCCCCAGCATTTT. This chain connects TRBV6-6 to TRBJ1-5; 10 bases are shared with TRBD1. Trimming at V came to 6 bases and at J to 6 bases, leaving 5 bases not matched to a gene. Germline V gene data show CDR1 as MNHNY and CDR2 as SVGAGI (reference sequence). The CDR3 is 14 amino acids.

The chain combines TRBV19 with TRBJ2-6; 12 positions match TRBD1. This CDR3 comprises 18 residues. Germline CDR1 LNHDA, CDR2 SQIVND (reference sequence). With 4 bases clipped from V and 1 base from J, the junction kept 5 bases outside the gene matches. CDR3 coding DNA: TGTGCCAGTAGTAGGGGGACAGGGGGCTTTTCTGGGGCCAACGTCCTGACTTTC. This translates into CASSRGTGGFSGANVLTF.

The rearrangement uses TRBV19 and TRBJ2-5; possibly TRBD2 for D (5 bases). V dropped 5 bases and J dropped 0 bases, with 7 bases sitting between them. CDR1 is LNHDA, CDR2 SQIVND, per germline (reference sequence). The CDR3 is 13 residues long. The CDR3, as DNA: TGTGCCAGTAGTTCCGGGGACCAAGAGACCCAGTACTTC. This translates into CASSSGDQETQYF.

CDR3 loop: CASHRGETQYF. DNA of the CDR3: TGTGCCAGCCACAGGGGAGAGACCCAGTACTTC. The chain combines TRBV2 with TRBJ2-5, with 7 bases fitting TRBD1. Trimming at V came to 8 bases and at J to 4 bases, leaving 1 base not matched to a gene. Germline CDR1 reads SNHLY; CDR2 reads FYNNEI. This CDR3 contains 11 residues.

The gene calls are TRBV28 and TRBJ2-1, with 9 bases identical to TRBD1. Germline trimming cut 6 bases from V and 10 bases from J; bases unmatched to any gene: 13. The CDR3 is 15 residues long. Germline CDR1 reads MDHEN; CDR2 reads SYDVKM. CDR3 protein: CASRFPGQGKREQFF. The CDR3 DNA is TGTGCCAGCAGATTCCCGGGACAGGGAAAAAGGGAGCAGTTCTTC.

The DNA for the CDR3 is TGTGCCAGCAGTGCCGGACAGGCCGATGGCTACACCTTC. Translating it yields CASSAGQADGYTF. The chain combines TRBV27 with TRBJ1-2; 7 nucleotides align to TRBD1. CDR3 length: 13 amino acids. With 5 bases clipped from V and 6 bases from J, the junction kept 6 bases outside the gene matches. Germline loops: CDR1 MNHEY, CDR2 SMNVEV (reference sequence).

The chain has TRBV4-1 and TRBJ2-3, with unresolved D. This CDR3 spans 15 amino acids. V shed 3 bases and J shed 2 bases, with 12 bases lying between them. Germline-derived CDR1 and CDR2 are MGHRA and YSYEKL. The CDR3: CASSQVRVLTDTQYF. The CDR3 DNA reads TGCGCCAGCAGCCAGGTCCGGGTCCTCACAGATACGCAGTATTTT.

The chain joins TRBV4-1 to TRBJ1-3; D gene unclear. CDR3 size: 16 residues. Germline V gives CDR1 MGHRA, CDR2 YSYEKL. V was shortened by 4 bases and J by 1 base, with 14 bases between the two germline ends. The CDR3 bases are TGCGCCAGCAGCCCGGAGGACGGTCGTTCTGGAAACACCATATATTTT. Amino acids: CASSPEDGRSGNTIYF.

The rearrangement joins TRBV15 to TRBJ2-1, with TRBD2 matching over 7 bases. The CDR3 has 19 residues. Trimming removed 0 bases from V and 5 bases from J; junction bases left unmatched: 16. CDR1 is LNHNV, CDR2 YYDKDF, per germline (reference sequence). The CDR3 nucleotides are TGTGCCACCAGCAGAGACGTACTATTAGCGGGCGAAAGGGACAATGAGCAGTTCTTC. It specifies CATSRDVLLAGERDNEQFF.

This clone was detected a few times. In nucleotides, the CDR3 is TGTGCCAGCAGTTTATCCCAAGGGGGAGTAGCGGGGCTTAAAAACATTCAGTACTTC. Amino acid sequence: CASSLSQGGVAGLKNIQYF. This chain joins TRBV27 and TRBJ2-4; the match to TRBD2 covers 8 bases. V dropped 0 bases and J dropped 4; count of bases not matched to a gene: 14. Germline CDR1 and CDR2: MNHEY and SMNVEV (reference sequence). The length of the CDR3 is 19 residues.

The J gene is TRBJ2-3, the V gene TRBV28; 7 bases map to TRBD1. The germline gives CDR1 MDHEN, CDR2 SYDVKM. V shed 7 bases and J 1 base; nucleotides not matched to a gene: 5. CDR3 length: 14 amino acids. In DNA form, the CDR3 reads TGTGCCAGCATCCCGGACAGGCGCACAGATACGCAGTATTTT. It translates to CASIPDRRTDTQYF.

The chain is built from TRBV5-1 and TRBJ2-7; TRBD2 is a possible D gene (6 bases). V was shortened by 0 bases and J by 1 base, with 11 bases between the two germline ends. Germline V gene data show CDR1 as SGHRS and CDR2 as YFSETQ. CDR3 size: 15 residues. The DNA of the CDR3 is TGCGCCAGCAGCTTGGAACCAGGGACTTCCTACGAGCAGTACTTC. Translated, it gives CASSLEPGTSYEQYF.

V is TRBV28 and J is TRBJ2-3; 7 bases align to TRBD1. CDR1 MDHEN and CDR2 SYDVKM come from the germline V gene. The CDR3 is 16 residues long. V gave up 1 base and J gave up 0 bases; unmatched junction bases: 4. CDR3 DNA: TGTGCCAGCAGTTTATACAGGGGTGCCAGCACAGATACGCAGTATTTT. It encodes CASSLYRGASTDTQYF.

This clone showed up just a few times. This chain connects TRBV3-1 (or the pseudogene TRBV3-2) to TRBJ1-3; tentative D call: TRBD1 (5 bases). The germline CDR1 and CDR2 sequences are LGHDT and YNNKEL (reference sequence). With 3 bases removed from V and 3 bases from J, the gap between germline ends came to 6 bases. CDR3 length: 13 residues. The CDR3, as DNA: TGTGCCAGCAGCCACAGGGTTGGAAACACCATATATTTT. Encoded protein: CASSHRVGNTIYF.

The chain combines TRBV10-3 with TRBJ1-2, with 7 bases fitting TRBD1. The CDR3 length is 15 residues. The V gene's germline CDR1 is ENHRY and CDR2 SYGVKD. The junction had 12 bases not matched to a gene; V was cut back by 3 bases and J by 8 bases. DNA of the CDR3: TGTGCCATCAGTGACGCCGGGACAGACAATCGGGGCTACACCTTC. Amino acid sequence: CAISDAGTDNRGYTF.

CDR3 sequence (DNA): TGCAGTGCTAGTCGGGGGGTCACGGGTGAAAAACTGTTTTTT. The encoded protein is CSASRGVTGEKLFF. The chain carries TRBV20-1 and TRBJ1-4; D might be TRBD1 (5 bases). V was shortened by 3 bases and J by 7 bases, with 15 bases between the two germline ends. The CDR3 loop spans 14 amino acids. The germline V gene encodes CDR1 DFQATT and CDR2 SNEGSKA (reference sequence).

The rearrangement joins TRBV2 to TRBJ1-1; TRBD1 aligns across 8 bases. Germline V CDR1 and CDR2: SNHLY, FYNNEI. After removal of 5 bases from V and 4 bases from J, the junction contained 6 bases not matched to a gene. There are 14 residues in the CDR3. CDR3 nucleotide sequence: TGTGCCAGCAGTCGCCGGGACAGGACCACTGAAGCTTTCTTT. This sequence encodes CASSRRDRTTEAFF.

For this clone: The sample holds other DNA sequences that translate to the same CDR3. This sequence joins TRBV7-2 and TRBJ1-1; D gene uncertain. The V and J ends lost 1 base and 1 base respectively, with 7 bases between them. The CDR3 covers 14 residues. CDR1 and CDR2 (germline): SGHTA, FQGNSA. CDR3 sequence: CASSLVGGNTEAFF. In DNA form, the CDR3 reads TGTGCCAGCAGCTTAGTCGGAGGGAACACTGAAGCTTTCTTT.

The chain couples TRBV7-2 to TRBJ1-4; 8 nucleotides agree with TRBD1. This CDR3 is 14 amino acids long. The V and J ends lost 5 bases and 7 bases, in that order; junction bases with no gene match: 6. The germline gives CDR1 SGHTA, CDR2 FQGNSA. CDR3 in amino acids: CASSTMTGVEKLFF. The CDR3 DNA sequence: TGTGCCAGCAGCACCATGACAGGGGTTGAAAAACTGTTTTTT. The full variable domain, its missing parts supplied by reference TRBV7-2 and TRBJ1-4, is GAGVSQSPSNKVTEKGKDVELRCDPISGHTALYWYRQSLGQGLEFLIYFQGNSAPDKSGLPSDRFSAERTGGSVSTLTIQRTQQEDSAVYLCASSTMTGVEKLFFGSGTQLSVL.

This clone has only a few counts. The rearrangement links TRBV6-2 or TRBV6-3 to TRBJ2-1, with 13 nucleotides matching TRBD2. The germline CDR1 and CDR2 sequences are MNHEY and SVGEGT. The J segment lost 10 bases and the V segment lost 4 bases, leaving 4 bases of the junction unmatched. The CDR3 covers 14 residues. The CDR3 reads CASSFTGLAGEQFF. The CDR3 DNA reads as TGTGCCAGCAGTTTCACGGGACTAGCGGGAGAGCAGTTCTTC.

Comments on this clone: One junction end disagrees with the germline gene, perhaps due to a read error. This sequence joins TRBV5-4 and TRBJ2-3; 8 positions agree with TRBD1. The CDR3 sequence is 14 residues long. Looked up from germline, CDR1 is SGHNT and CDR2 is YYREEE (reference sequence). The CDR3 region is CASTLTGAGDTQYF. In DNA, the CDR3 is TGTGCCAGCACCTTGACAGGGGCAGGGGATACGCAGTATTTT.

The V call is TRBV7-3, the J call TRBJ2-3; tentatively, D is TRBD2 (6 bases). Deletions cut 3 bases from V and 0 bases from J, with 16 bases between. This CDR3 has 17 amino acids. Per germline, CDR1 SGHTA and CDR2 FQGTGA. DNA for the CDR3: TGTGCCAGCAGCTTGATACCTACCGGGACTAGCACAGATACGCAGTATTTT. Its protein is CASSLIPTGTSTDTQYF.

In regard to this clone: Other DNA sequences of this sample code for an identical CDR3. This chain uses TRBV5-1 with TRBJ1-2; D ambiguous. Germline values: CDR1 SGHRS, CDR2 YFSETQ. The V gene lost 0 bases and the J gene lost 0 bases, with 9 bases spanning the gap. The CDR3 has 15 amino acids. CDR3 sequence reads: CASSLVPGPNYGYTF. DNA of the CDR3: TGCGCCAGCAGCTTGGTACCAGGCCCTAACTATGGCTACACCTTC. Looking up the rest from reference TRBV5-1 and TRBJ1-2 gives the full variable domain: KAGVTQTPRYLIKTRGQQVTLSCSPISGHRSVSWYQQTPGQGLQFLFEYFSETQRNKGNFPGRFSGRQFSNSRSEMNVSTLELGDSALYLCASSLVPGPNYGYTFGSGTRLTVV.

Remarks on this clone: The same CDR3 can be traced to other DNA sequences in this sample. The J gene is TRBJ1-5, the V gene TRBV28; 8 bases match TRBD1. Unmatched junction bases numbered 0, after V lost 3 bases and J lost 2 bases. CDR1 MDHEN and CDR2 SYDVKM come from the germline V gene. This CDR3 has 14 amino acids. DNA for the CDR3: TGTGCCAGCAGTTTGACAGGGGGCAATCAGCCCCAGCATTTT. Amino acids: CASSLTGGNQPQHF.

V and J are TRBV6-5 and TRBJ2-1; 7 bases are shared with TRBD1. The CDR3 is 13 amino acids. V dropped 7 bases and J dropped 9; count of bases not matched to a gene: 9. Germline V gene data show CDR1 as MNHEY and CDR2 as SVGAGI. In DNA form, the CDR3 reads TGTGCCAGCATTTTTTCACAGGGGAGTGAGCAGTTCTTC. It specifies CASIFSQGSEQFF.

V and J are TRBV15 and TRBJ1-2; D is perhaps TRBD1 (6 bases). CDR1 LNHNV and CDR2 YYDKDF come from the germline V gene (reference sequence). This CDR3 region has 14 residues. V was shortened by 0 bases and J by 4 bases, with 9 bases between the two germline ends. The CDR3 region has the DNA TGTGCCACCAGCAGAGAGGGACAAGGCTATGGCTACACCTTC. Protein: CATSREGQGYGYTF.

This rearrangement joins TRBV27 to TRBJ1-6; D is perhaps TRBD1 (6 bases). The CDR3 is 14 residues long. Germline V gene sequence: CDR1 MNHEY, CDR2 SMNVEV (reference sequence). V was cut by 7 bases and J by 6 bases, with 13 bases left in between. This CDR3 reads CASTPGQLNSPLHF. The CDR3 DNA follows: TGTGCCAGCACCCCAGGACAGCTTAATTCACCCCTCCACTTT.

The rearrangement uses TRBV6-5 and TRBJ1-2, with a weak D call TRBD1 (5 bases). This CDR3 has 15 residues. The germline V gene has CDR1 MNHEY and CDR2 SVGAGI. The germline V and J ends were trimmed by 2 bases and 8 bases, with 18 bases remaining between them. The CDR3: CASSYVGRRGIGYTF. The DNA of the CDR3 is TGTGCCAGCAGTTACGTGGGACGGCGCGGGATCGGCTACACCTTC.

This CDR3 is CAWSESLQETQYF. CDR3 nucleotide sequence: TGTGCCTGGAGTGAAAGCTTACAAGAGACCCAGTACTTC. This rearrangement joins TRBV30 to TRBJ2-5; D gene ambiguous. This CDR3 is 13 amino acids long. Germline V gene data show CDR1 as GTSNPN and CDR2 as SVGIG (reference sequence). V shed 1 base and J shed 2 bases, with 8 bases lying between them.

The chain uses TRBV5-1 and TRBJ1-4; 8 bases are shared with TRBD1. The CDR3 runs 15 residues. The ends lost 1 base at V and 5 bases at J; junction bases unmatched: 4. Germline V lookup: CDR1 SGHRS, CDR2 YFSETQ. The CDR3 is CASSLSGGFNEKLFF. CDR3 sequence (DNA): TGCGCCAGCAGCTTGTCAGGGGGCTTCAATGAAAAACTGTTTTTT.